This entry lists 4 T cell receptor beta chains sequenced from one sample in a study of cytomegalovirus exposure and HLA in healthy donors. Vbeta (60) and Jbeta (13) primers were used in the PCR. Sequencing was performed with immunoSEQ multiplex PCR; in TCRdb, only in-frame clones are kept and a portion is missing. The profile shows 150,000 or so clones, over 60% of them singletons. The material sequenced was PBMCs. These receptors came from a male donor in good health and CMV-seronegative.

V usage is TRBV7-9 and J usage is TRBJ1-3; D ambiguous. Per germline, CDR1 SEHNR and CDR2 FQNEAQ (reference sequence). This CDR3 region has 17 residues. Trimming left V 5 bases short and J 3 bases short, with 20 bases between. CDR3 protein: CASSPAGGRTLGNTIYF. As DNA, the CDR3 is TGTGCCAGCAGCCCCGCCGGTGGAAGGACTCTTGGAAACACCATATATTTT.

In its sample, this clone was seen once. The V call is TRBV6-1, the J call TRBJ1-1, with TRBD1 matching 8 bases. V trimming: 3 bases; J trimming: 0 bases; junction bases outside the gene matches: 3. This CDR3 comprises 15 residues. CDR1 MNHNS and CDR2 SASEGT come from the germline V gene. CDR3 residues: CASSDRDRMNTEAFF. CDR3 in DNA: TGTGCCAGCAGTGACCGGGACAGGATGAACACTGAAGCTTTCTTT.

This rearrangement joins TRBV27 to TRBJ1-6, with D perhaps matching TRBD1 (5 bases). V was shortened by 0 bases and J by 8 bases, with 14 bases between the two germline ends. The CDR3 sequence is 16 residues long. Germline CDR1 is MNHEY and CDR2 is SMNVEV (reference sequence). The CDR3 is CASSLSGRGWDSPLHF. The DNA for the CDR3 is TGTGCCAGCAGTTTATCCGGGAGGGGATGGGATTCACCCCTCCACTTT.

The chain couples TRBV29-1 to TRBJ2-1; 9 nucleotides align to TRBD2. CDR1 is SQVTM, CDR2 ANQGSEA, per germline. V shed 5 bases, J shed 6 bases, and the junction held 14 bases outside the gene matches. CDR3 length: 16 residues. The CDR3 bases are TGCAGCGTTTCTCCTGAAGGGCTAGCGGGACTCAATGAGCAGTTCTTC. Residues: CSVSPEGLAGLNEQFF.